The 9 T cell receptor beta chains below come from one sample, sequenced in a study of PD-L1 blockade in urothelial cancer. Clones were sequenced by immunoSEQ multiplex PCR, and TCRdb holds only the in-frame ones, with some missing. The sample holds 70,000 or so clones; 85% to 90% are singletons and the top ten take around 3.5%. The sample was PBMCs, taken around atezolizumab (anti-PD-L1) treatment. Receptors were obtained from a man aged 55-75 years with urothelial cancer.

This clone was observed a handful of times. This chain connects TRBV6-4 to TRBJ1-4; TRBD1 is a possible D gene (5 bases). CDR1 MRHNA and CDR2 SNTAGT come from the germline V gene. The V end lost 8 bases, the J end lost 8 bases, and 21 bases lay between the germline ends. There are 15 residues in the CDR3. CDR3 in amino acids: CASLYKTASEEKLFF. The CDR3 DNA follows: TGTGCCAGCCTATACAAGACAGCCTCGGAGGAAAAACTGTTTTTT.

V and J are TRBV10-1 and TRBJ1-5, with 7 bases lining up with TRBD1. Per germline, CDR1 WNHNN and CDR2 SYGVQD (reference sequence). The CDR3 runs 18 residues. V was clipped by 4 bases and J by 0 bases; unmatched bases: 12. The DNA for the CDR3 is TGCGCCAGCAGTGGGACAGGACGGGATGGAGGTAGCAATCAGCCCCAGCATTTT. It translates to CASSGTGRDGGSNQPQHF.

The chain joins TRBV4-1 to TRBJ2-7, with TRBD2 matching over 12 bases. Trimming removed 3 bases from V and 1 base from J; junction bases left unmatched: 4. The CDR3 spans 16 residues. Germline assignment: CDR1 MGHRA and CDR2 YSYEKL. The DNA of the CDR3 is TGCGCCAGCAGCCAGCCCGGGACTAGCGGGTCCTACGAGCAGTACTTC. It yields the protein CASSQPGTSGSYEQYF.

This clone was seen just once. The V and J genes are TRBV2 and TRBJ2-3; 10 bases agree with TRBD2. The CDR3 is 14 residues long. Germline V CDR1 and CDR2: SNHLY, FYNNEI. V shed 2 bases, J shed 14 bases, and the junction held 10 bases outside the gene matches. CDR3 residues: CASSESPSGSAAYF. The CDR3 DNA reads TGTGCCAGCAGTGAATCGCCTAGCGGGAGTGCGGCGTATTTT.

The chain recombines TRBV30 with TRBJ2-6; 11 positions agree with TRBD2. The CDR3 spans 15 residues. The germline V gene has CDR1 GTSNPN and CDR2 SVGIG (reference sequence). This CDR3 reads CAFSGGASGANVLTF. For the CDR3, the DNA is TGTGCGTTTAGCGGGGGGGCCTCTGGGGCCAACGTCCTGACTTTC.

In the case of this clone: In the same sample, other DNA sequences code for this CDR3. The J gene is TRBJ1-2, the V gene TRBV18; D may be TRBD1 (6 bases). Germline loops: CDR1 KGHSH, CDR2 LQKENI. There are 13 residues in the CDR3. V gave up 5 bases and J gave up 4 bases, with 11 bases separating them. CDR3 protein: CASSRQETYGYTF. CDR3 sequence (DNA): TGTGCCAGCTCAAGACAGGAGACCTATGGCTACACCTTC.

The CDR3 DNA is TGTGCCAGCAGCTCTACCCGGGGTCCGGGACAGGGGGCCTACGAGCAGTACTTC. It codes for CASSSTRGPGQGAYEQYF. The V and J genes are TRBV5-6 and TRBJ2-7; 11 bases align to TRBD1. CDR1 and CDR2 (germline): SGHDT, YYEEEE. The CDR3 is 18 amino acids. V was clipped by 3 bases and J by 2 bases; unmatched bases: 13.

This chain links TRBV11-2 with TRBJ2-6, with D possibly being TRBD1 (6 bases). Germline V gene lookup returns CDR1 SGHAT and CDR2 FQNNGV. V was trimmed by 1 base and J by 4 bases, leaving 20 bases between them. The CDR3 has 19 residues. CDR3 bases: TGTGCCAGCAGCTTAGGGCCCTTTCGACAGGTAGCAGGGGCCAACGTCCTGACTTTC. It specifies CASSLGPFRQVAGANVLTF.

The rearrangement links TRBV2 to TRBJ1-2; D is possibly TRBD1 (5 bases). The CDR3 loop spans 15 amino acids. From germline, CDR1 is SNHLY and CDR2 FYNNEI. V was shortened by 1 base and J by 4 bases, with 13 bases between the two germline ends. CDR3 protein: CASSEERGRGYGYTF. Written as DNA, the CDR3 is TGTGCCAGCAGTGAAGAAAGGGGAAGGGGCTATGGCTACACCTTC.